The T cell receptor (beta chain) under discussion was sequenced for a study of OX40 agonist ivuxolimab in advanced cancers. Study information: Ivuxolimab, an agonistic anti-OX40 (CD134) antibody, was given to patients. Findings and limits, study-wide: By week 6 at 0.1 to 3.0 mg/kg, blood CD4+ and CD8+ T cells had expanded clonally. Clonal expansion was among the lowest in partial responders at 0.1-3.0 mg/kg, especially CD8+. Not determined was the antigen specificity of the expanded peripheral T cells.

Data came from immunoSEQ multiplex PCR; TCRdb stores just in-frame clones and leaves some out. This table holds more than 45,000 clones, 70% to 90% found once. Germline CDR1 and CDR2: SGHAT and FQNNGV. The V gene lost 8 bases and the J gene lost 1 base, with 14 bases spanning the gap. This CDR3 has 14 amino acids. About this clone itself: The antigen remains undetermined.

This sample comprised CD4+ or CD8+ T cells sorted from blood, obtained in a trial of the OX40 agonist ivuxolimab. The sequence was collected from an adult with an advanced solid tumor such as melanoma, head and neck, liver or kidney cancer. This sequence joins TRBV11-2 and TRBJ1-1, with D tentatively TRBD1 (5 bases). The CDR3 DNA is TGTGCCAGCCACTTGGGACCCGGGAACACTGAAGCTTTCTTT. Translated: CASHLGPGNTEAFF.